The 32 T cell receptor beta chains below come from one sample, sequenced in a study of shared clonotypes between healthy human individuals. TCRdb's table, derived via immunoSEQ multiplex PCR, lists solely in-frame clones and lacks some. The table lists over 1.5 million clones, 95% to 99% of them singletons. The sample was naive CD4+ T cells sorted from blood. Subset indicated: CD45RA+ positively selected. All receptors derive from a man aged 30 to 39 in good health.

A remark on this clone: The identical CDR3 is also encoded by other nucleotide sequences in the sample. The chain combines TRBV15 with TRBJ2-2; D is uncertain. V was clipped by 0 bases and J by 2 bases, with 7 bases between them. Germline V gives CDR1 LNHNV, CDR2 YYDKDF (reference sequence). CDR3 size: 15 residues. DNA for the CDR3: TGTGCCACCAGCAGAGACCGCACAAACACCGGGGAGCTGTTTTTT. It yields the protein CATSRDRTNTGELFF.

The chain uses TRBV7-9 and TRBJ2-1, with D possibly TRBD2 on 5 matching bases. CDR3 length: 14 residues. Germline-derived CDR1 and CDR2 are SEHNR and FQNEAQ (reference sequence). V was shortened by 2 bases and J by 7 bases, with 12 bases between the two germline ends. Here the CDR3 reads CASSLTGGSNEQFF. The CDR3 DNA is TGTGCCAGCAGCTTAACCGGAGGTAGTAATGAGCAGTTCTTC.

This chain's CDR3 is CASSKGQVGNQPQHF. In DNA form, the CDR3 reads TGTGCCAGCAGCAAGGGACAGGTGGGCAATCAGCCCCAGCATTTT. V usage is TRBV5-8 and J usage is TRBJ1-5; 8 nucleotides agree with TRBD1. CDR3 length equals 15 residues. In germline, CDR1 is SGHTS, CDR2 YDEGEE. Unmatched junction bases numbered 5, after V lost 4 bases and J lost 2 bases. Full variable domain (outside the CDR3, taken from reference TRBV5-8 and TRBJ1-5): EAGVTQSPTHLIKTRGQQATLRCSPISGHTSVYWYQQALGLGLQFLLWYDEGEERNRGNFPPRFSGRQFPNYSSELNVNALELEDSALYLCASSKGQVGNQPQHFGDGTRLSIL.

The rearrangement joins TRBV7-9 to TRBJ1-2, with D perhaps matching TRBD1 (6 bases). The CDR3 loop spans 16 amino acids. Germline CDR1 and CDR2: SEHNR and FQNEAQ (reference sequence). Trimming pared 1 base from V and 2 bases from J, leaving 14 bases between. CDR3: CASSLGLTGQNYGYTF. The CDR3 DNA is TGTGCCAGCAGCTTAGGTCTTACAGGGCAAAACTATGGCTACACCTTC.

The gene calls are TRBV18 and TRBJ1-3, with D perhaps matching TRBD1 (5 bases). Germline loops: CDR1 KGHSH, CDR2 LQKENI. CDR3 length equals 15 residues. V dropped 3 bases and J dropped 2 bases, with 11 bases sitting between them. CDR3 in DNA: TGTGCCAGCTCACCGCTGGGGACTGCTGGAAACACCATATATTTT. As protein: CASSPLGTAGNTIYF.

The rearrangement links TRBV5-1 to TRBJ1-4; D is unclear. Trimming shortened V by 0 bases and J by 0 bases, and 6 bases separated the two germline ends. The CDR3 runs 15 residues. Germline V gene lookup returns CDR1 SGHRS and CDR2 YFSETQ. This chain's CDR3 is CASSLAGSTNEKLFF. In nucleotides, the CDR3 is TGCGCCAGCAGCTTGGCCGGGTCAACTAATGAAAAACTGTTTTTT.

The CDR3 spells CASSLSGTGRIHYGYTF. In DNA form, the CDR3 reads TGTGCCAGCAGTTTATCCGGGACAGGGAGAATACACTATGGCTACACCTTC. The chain links TRBV28 to TRBJ1-2, with TRBD1 identical over 9 bases. Trimming removed 1 base from V and 3 bases from J; junction bases left unmatched: 9. Germline CDR1 and CDR2: MDHEN and SYDVKM. The CDR3 consists of 17 residues.

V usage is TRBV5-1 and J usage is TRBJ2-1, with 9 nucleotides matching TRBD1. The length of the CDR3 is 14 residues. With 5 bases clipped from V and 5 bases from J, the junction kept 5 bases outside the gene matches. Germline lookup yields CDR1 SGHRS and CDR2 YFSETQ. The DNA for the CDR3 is TGCGCCAGCAGTCTACAGGGGGCCGACAATGAGCAGTTCTTC. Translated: CASSLQGADNEQFF.

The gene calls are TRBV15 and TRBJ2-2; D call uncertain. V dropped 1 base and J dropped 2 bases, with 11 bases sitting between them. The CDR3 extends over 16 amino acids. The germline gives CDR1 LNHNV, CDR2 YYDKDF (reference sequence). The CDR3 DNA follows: TGTGCCACCAGCAGAGGGGTAGCCACCAACACCGGGGAGCTGTTTTTT. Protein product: CATSRGVATNTGELFF.

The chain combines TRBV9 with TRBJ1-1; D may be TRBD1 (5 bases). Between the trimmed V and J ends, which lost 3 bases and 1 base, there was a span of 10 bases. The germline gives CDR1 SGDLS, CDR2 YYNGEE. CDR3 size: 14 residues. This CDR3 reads CASSGREPNTEAFF. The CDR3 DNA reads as TGTGCCAGCAGCGGCAGGGAGCCGAACACTGAAGCTTTCTTT.

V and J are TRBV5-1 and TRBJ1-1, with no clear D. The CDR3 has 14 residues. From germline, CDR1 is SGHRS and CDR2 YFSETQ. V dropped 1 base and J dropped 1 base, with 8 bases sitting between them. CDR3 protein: CASSLYSANTEAFF. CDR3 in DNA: TGCGCCAGCAGCTTGTATAGTGCGAACACTGAAGCTTTCTTT.

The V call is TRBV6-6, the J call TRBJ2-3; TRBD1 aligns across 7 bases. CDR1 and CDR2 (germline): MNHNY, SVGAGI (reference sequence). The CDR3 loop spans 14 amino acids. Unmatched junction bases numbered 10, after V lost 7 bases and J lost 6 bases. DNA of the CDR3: TGTGCCAGCACCAAGACAGGGTTGCTGGATACGCAGTATTTT. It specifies CASTKTGLLDTQYF.

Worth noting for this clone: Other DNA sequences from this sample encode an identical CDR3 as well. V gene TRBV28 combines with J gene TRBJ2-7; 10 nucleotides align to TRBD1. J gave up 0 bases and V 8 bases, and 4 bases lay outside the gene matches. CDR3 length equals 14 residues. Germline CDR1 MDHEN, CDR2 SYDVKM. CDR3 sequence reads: CASRGQGSSYEQYF. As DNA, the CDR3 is TGTGCCAGCCGGGGACAGGGGAGCTCCTACGAGCAGTACTTC.

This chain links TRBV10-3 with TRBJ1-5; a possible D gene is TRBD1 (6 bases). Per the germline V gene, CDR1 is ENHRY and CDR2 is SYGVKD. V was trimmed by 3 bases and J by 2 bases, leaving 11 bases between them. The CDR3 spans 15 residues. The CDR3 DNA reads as TGTGCCATCAGTGAACGAGCAGGGGGCAATCAGCCCCAGCATTTT. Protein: CAISERAGGNQPQHF.

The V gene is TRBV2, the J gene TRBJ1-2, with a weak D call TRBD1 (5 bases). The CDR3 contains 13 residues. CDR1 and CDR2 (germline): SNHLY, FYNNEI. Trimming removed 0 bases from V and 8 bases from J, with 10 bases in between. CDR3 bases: TGTGCCAGCAGTGAAGCAACAGGCGACGGCTACACCTTC. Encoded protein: CASSEATGDGYTF. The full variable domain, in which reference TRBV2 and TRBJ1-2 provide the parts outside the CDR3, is EPEVTQTPSHQVTQMGQEVILRCVPISNHLYFYWYRQILGQKVEFLVSFYNNEISEKSEIFDDQFSVERPDGSNFTLKIRSTKLEDSAMYFCASSEATGDGYTFGSGTRLTVV.

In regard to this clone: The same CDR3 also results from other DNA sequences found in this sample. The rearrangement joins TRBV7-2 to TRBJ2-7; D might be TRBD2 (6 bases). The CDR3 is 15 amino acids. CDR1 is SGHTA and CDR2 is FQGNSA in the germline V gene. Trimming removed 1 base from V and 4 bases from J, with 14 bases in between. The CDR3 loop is CASSLGTGAIYEQYF. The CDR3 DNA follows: TGTGCCAGCAGCTTAGGGACGGGAGCCATATACGAGCAGTACTTC.

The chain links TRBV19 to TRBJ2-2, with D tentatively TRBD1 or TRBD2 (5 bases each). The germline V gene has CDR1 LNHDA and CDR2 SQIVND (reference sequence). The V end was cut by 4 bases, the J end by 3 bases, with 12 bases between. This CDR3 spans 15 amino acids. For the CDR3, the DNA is TGTGCCAGTAGTAGGGACCCACCCTACACCGGGGAGCTGTTTTTT. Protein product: CASSRDPPYTGELFF.

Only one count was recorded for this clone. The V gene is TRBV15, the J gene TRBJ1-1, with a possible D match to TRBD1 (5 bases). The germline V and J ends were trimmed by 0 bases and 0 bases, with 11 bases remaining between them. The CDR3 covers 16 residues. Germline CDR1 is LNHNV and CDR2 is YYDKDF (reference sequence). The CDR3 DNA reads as TGTGCCACCAGCAGAGATACCCAGGGAATGAACACTGAAGCTTTCTTT. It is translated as CATSRDTQGMNTEAFF.

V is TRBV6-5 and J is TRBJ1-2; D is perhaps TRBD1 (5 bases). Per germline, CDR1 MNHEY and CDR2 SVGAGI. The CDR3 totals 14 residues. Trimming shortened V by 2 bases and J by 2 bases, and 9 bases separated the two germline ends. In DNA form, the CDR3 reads TGTGCCAGCAGTTACCTGGGGGAAAACTATGGCTACACCTTC. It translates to CASSYLGENYGYTF.

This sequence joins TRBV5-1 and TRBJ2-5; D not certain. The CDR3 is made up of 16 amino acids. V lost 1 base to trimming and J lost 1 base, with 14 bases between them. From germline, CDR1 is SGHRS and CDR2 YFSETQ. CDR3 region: CASSLQVMHGQETQYF. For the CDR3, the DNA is TGCGCCAGCAGCTTGCAGGTCATGCACGGCCAAGAGACCCAGTACTTC. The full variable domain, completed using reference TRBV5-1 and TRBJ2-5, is KAGVTQTPRYLIKTRGQQVTLSCSPISGHRSVSWYQQTPGQGLQFLFEYFSETQRNKGNFPGRFSGRQFSNSRSEMNVSTLELGDSALYLCASSLQVMHGQETQYFGPGTRLLVL.

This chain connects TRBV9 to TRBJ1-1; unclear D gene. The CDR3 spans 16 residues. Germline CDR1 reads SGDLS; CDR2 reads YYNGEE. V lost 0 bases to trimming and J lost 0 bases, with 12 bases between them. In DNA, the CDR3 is TGTGCCAGCAGCGTAGAACCGTTGCGCGTGAACACTGAAGCTTTCTTT. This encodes CASSVEPLRVNTEAFF.

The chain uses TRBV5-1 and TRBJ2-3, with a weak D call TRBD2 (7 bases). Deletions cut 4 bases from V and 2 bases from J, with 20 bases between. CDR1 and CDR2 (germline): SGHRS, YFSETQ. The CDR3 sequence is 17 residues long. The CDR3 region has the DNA TGCGCCAGCAGCGGGGGGGCCGGAGCGGGACCCACAGATACGCAGTATTTT. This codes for CASSGGAGAGPTDTQYF.

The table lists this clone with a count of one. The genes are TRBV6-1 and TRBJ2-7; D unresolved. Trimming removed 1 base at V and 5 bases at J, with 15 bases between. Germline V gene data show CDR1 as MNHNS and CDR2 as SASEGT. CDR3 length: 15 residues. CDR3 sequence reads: CASSEGSPYYHEQYF. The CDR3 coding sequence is TGTGCCAGCAGTGAAGGCTCTCCCTACTACCACGAGCAGTACTTC.

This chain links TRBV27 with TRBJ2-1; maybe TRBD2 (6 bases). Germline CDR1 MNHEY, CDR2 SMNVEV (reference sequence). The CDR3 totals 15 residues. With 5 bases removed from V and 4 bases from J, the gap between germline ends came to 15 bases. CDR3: CASSPLGAGYNEQFF. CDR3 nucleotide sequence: TGTGCCAGCAGTCCCCTTGGGGCGGGATACAATGAGCAGTTCTTC.

CDR3 coding DNA: TGTGCCAGTAGAACTGGGACCTCTGGGGCCAACGTCCTGACTTTC. Translation gives CASRTGTSGANVLTF. J is TRBJ2-6 and V is TRBV19; D could derive from TRBD1 or TRBD2 (5 bases each). This CDR3 contains 15 residues. Trimming removed 6 bases at V and 0 bases at J, with 9 bases between. Looked up from germline, CDR1 is LNHDA and CDR2 is SQIVND (reference sequence).

The CDR3: CASSATTGSYEQYF. CDR3 nucleotides: TGCGCCAGCAGCGCAACGACAGGCTCCTACGAGCAGTACTTC. This chain joins TRBV5-1 and TRBJ2-7; possible D gene TRBD1, 6 bases. Trimming removed 4 bases from V and 0 bases from J, with 11 bases in between. The V gene's germline CDR1 is SGHRS and CDR2 YFSETQ. The CDR3 totals 14 residues.

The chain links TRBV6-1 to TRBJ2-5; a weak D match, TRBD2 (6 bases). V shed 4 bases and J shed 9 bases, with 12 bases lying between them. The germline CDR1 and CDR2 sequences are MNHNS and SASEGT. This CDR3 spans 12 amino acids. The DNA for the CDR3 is TGTGCCAGCAGTGGACGGGAGCTGTCCCAGTACTTC. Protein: CASSGRELSQYF.

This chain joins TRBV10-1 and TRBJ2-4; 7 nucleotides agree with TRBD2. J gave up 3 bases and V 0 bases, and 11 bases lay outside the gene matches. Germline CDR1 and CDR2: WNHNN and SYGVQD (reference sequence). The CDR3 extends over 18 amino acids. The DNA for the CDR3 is TGCGCCAGCAGTGAGTCGATAGGCGGGAGTATTGGCAAAAACATTCAGTACTTC. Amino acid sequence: CASSESIGGSIGKNIQYF.

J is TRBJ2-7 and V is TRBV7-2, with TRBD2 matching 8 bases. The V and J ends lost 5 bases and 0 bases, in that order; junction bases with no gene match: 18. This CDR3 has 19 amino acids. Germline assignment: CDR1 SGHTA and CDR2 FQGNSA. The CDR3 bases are TGTGCCAGCAGCCCCCATCGAGTTTCGGGAGGGACCTACTCCTACGAGCAGTACTTC. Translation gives CASSPHRVSGGTYSYEQYF.

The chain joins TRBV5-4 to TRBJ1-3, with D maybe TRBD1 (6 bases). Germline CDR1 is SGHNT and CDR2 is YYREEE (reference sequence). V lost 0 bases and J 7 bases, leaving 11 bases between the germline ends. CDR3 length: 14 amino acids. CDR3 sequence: CASSLDRVQNTIYF. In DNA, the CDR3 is TGTGCCAGCAGCTTGGACAGGGTTCAGAACACCATATATTTT. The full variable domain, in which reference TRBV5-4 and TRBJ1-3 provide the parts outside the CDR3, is ETGVTQSPTHLIKTRGQQVTLRCSSQSGHNTVSWYQQALGQGPQFIFQYYREEENGRGNFPPRFSGLQFPNYSSELNVNALELDDSALYLCASSLDRVQNTIYFGEGSWLTVV.

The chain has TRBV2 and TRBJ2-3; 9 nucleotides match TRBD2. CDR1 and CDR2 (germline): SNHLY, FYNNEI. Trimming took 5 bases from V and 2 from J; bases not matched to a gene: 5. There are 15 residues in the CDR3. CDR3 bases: TGTGCCAGCAGTTTGATAGCGGGAGACACAGATACGCAGTATTTT. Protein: CASSLIAGDTDTQYF.

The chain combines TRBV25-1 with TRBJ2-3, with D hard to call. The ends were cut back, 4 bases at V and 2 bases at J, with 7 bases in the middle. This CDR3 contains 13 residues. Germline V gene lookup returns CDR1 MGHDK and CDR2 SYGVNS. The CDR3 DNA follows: TGTGCCAGCAGTGTAGTAGCCACAGATACGCAGTATTTT. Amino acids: CASSVVATDTQYF.